This is a list of T cell receptor beta chains from one sample in a study of cytomegalovirus exposure and HLA in healthy donors. Data came from immunoSEQ multiplex PCR; TCRdb stores just in-frame clones and leaves some out. The table has roughly 93,000 clones, about 82% seen once. The sequenced sample was PBMCs. Receptor source: a man aged 30 to 45 in good health and CMV-seronegative. Each CDR3 is given with its conserved first and last residue. Each record gives: J gene, CDR3 length, V gene, D gene, clone size, CDR3 DNA, CDR3 protein. A D gene is named only where the DNA matches it firmly. Rows may omit the clone size; those that give it use once, few, many or a size class.

J: TRBJ2-2
length: 12
V: TRBV29-1
D: TRBD2
size: -
DNA: TGCAGCGTCCTACAGCGGGGCAGGGAGCTGTTTTTT
CDR3: CSVLQRGRELFF

J: TRBJ1-1
length: 12
V: TRBV27
D: -
size: -
DNA: TGTGCCAGCCGTACAGGGAACACTGAAGCTTTCTTT
CDR3: CASRTGNTEAFF

J: TRBJ2-7
length: 14
V: TRBV5-1
D: TRBD2
size: -
DNA: TGCGCCAGCAGCTTGACTAGCGGATACGACGAGCAGTACTTC
CDR3: CASSLTSGYDEQYF

J: TRBJ2-2
length: 15
V: TRBV5-1
D: TRBD1
size: -
DNA: TGCGCCAGCAGCTTATACAGGGGGAACACCGGGGAGCTGTTTTTT
CDR3: CASSLYRGNTGELFF

J: TRBJ2-7
length: 14
V: TRBV7-8
D: TRBD1
size: -
DNA: TGTGCCAGCAGCTTAGGGGACAGGGTCTACGAGCAGTACTTC
CDR3: CASSLGDRVYEQYF

J: TRBJ2-7
length: 16
V: TRBV4-3
D: TRBD1
size: -
DNA: TGCGCCAGCAGCCAAGATACGGGACAGGGGGACTACGAGCAGTACTTC
CDR3: CASSQDTGQGDYEQYF

J: TRBJ2-1
length: 15
V: TRBV4-3
D: TRBD1
size: -
DNA: TGCGCCAGCAGCCAAGGGGACAGGGGACACGGTGAGCAGTTCTTC
CDR3: CASSQGDRGHGEQFF

J: TRBJ2-5
length: 16
V: TRBV27
D: TRBD2
size: -
DNA: TGTGCCAGCAGTCGAACCCTAGCGGGAGTAGGGGAGACCCAGTACTTC
CDR3: CASSRTLAGVGETQYF

J: TRBJ1-2
length: 11
V: TRBV25-1
D: -
size: -
DNA: TGTGCCAGCAGTGAAGTCGAGGGCTACACCTTC
CDR3: CASSEVEGYTF

J: TRBJ1-5
length: 15
V: TRBV21-1
D: -
size: -
DNA: TGTGCCAGGGAGGGGACAGGGGGCGAGAATCAGCCCCAGCATTTT
CDR3: CAREGTGGENQPQHF

J: TRBJ2-3
length: 14
V: TRBV10-3
D: TRBD1
size: -
DNA: TGTGCCATCAGTAGACAGGGAAGCACAGATACGCAGTATTTT
CDR3: CAISRQGSTDTQYF

J: TRBJ2-3
length: 16
V: TRBV10-3
D: TRBD2
size: -
DNA: TGTGCCATCAGCGTTAAGAGCGGGGAGAGCACAGATACGCAGTATTTT
CDR3: CAISVKSGESTDTQYF

J: TRBJ2-7
length: 14
V: TRBV25-1
D: -
size: -
DNA: TGTGCCAGCAGTAGCAGAGGGCCCCCCTACGAGCAGTACTTC
CDR3: CASSSRGPPYEQYF

J: TRBJ1-2
length: 16
V: TRBV10-3
D: TRBD1
size: -
DNA: TGTGCCATCAGCCTATCCACCATAACAGGGGACTATGGCTACACCTTC
CDR3: CAISLSTITGDYGYTF

J: TRBJ1-1
length: 11
V: TRBV13
D: -
size: few
DNA: TGTGCCAGCAGCTTAGAGAGGGAAGCTTTCTTT
CDR3: CASSLEREAFF

J: TRBJ2-1
length: 15
V: TRBV13
D: TRBD2
size: few
DNA: TGTGCCAGCAGCCTCCAATCAGCGGGAGTACTTGAGCAGTTCTTC
CDR3: CASSLQSAGVLEQFF

J: TRBJ1-5
length: 14
V: TRBV5-1
D: -
size: -
DNA: TGCGCCAGCAGCCAGACCGTAGGGGTCCAGCCCCAGCATTTT
CDR3: CASSQTVGVQPQHF

J: TRBJ1-1
length: 11
V: TRBV2
D: -
size: few
DNA: TGTGCCAGCAGTGAAACGGTTGAAGCTTTCTTT
CDR3: CASSETVEAFF

J: TRBJ2-7
length: 15
V: TRBV5-6
D: -
size: -
DNA: TGTGCCAGCAGCCGAACCGGGACAAGGGGCTACGAGCAGTACTTC
CDR3: CASSRTGTRGYEQYF

J: TRBJ2-1
length: 16
V: TRBV6-5
D: TRBD2
size: -
DNA: TGTGCCAGCAGTTACCGCACTAGCGGGAGACGGAATGAGCAGTTCTTC
CDR3: CASSYRTSGRRNEQFF

J: TRBJ2-7
length: 14
V: TRBV5-4
D: TRBD2
size: -
DNA: TGTGCCAGCAGCTCGGCGGGAGTCTTCGACGAGCAGTACTTC
CDR3: CASSSAGVFDEQYF

J: TRBJ1-2
length: 13
V: TRBV7-9
D: TRBD1
size: -
DNA: TGTGCCAGCAGCCGGGACAGGGATGATGGCTACACCTTC
CDR3: CASSRDRDDGYTF

J: TRBJ1-5
length: 15
V: TRBV19
D: TRBD1
size: -
DNA: TGTGCCAGTAGTATTCGACAGGGGGGTTTTGAGCCCCAGCATTTT
CDR3: CASSIRQGGFEPQHF

J: TRBJ2-7
length: 13
V: TRBV7-9
D: -
size: -
DNA: TGTGCCAGCAGCCAGGGTTACTCCTACGAGCAGTACTTC
CDR3: CASSQGYSYEQYF

J: TRBJ1-1
length: 13
V: TRBV6-1
D: -
size: -
DNA: TGTGCCAGCGGCGGACAGCTGAACACTGAAGCTTTCTTT
CDR3: CASGGQLNTEAFF

J: TRBJ1-1
length: 13
V: TRBV30
D: TRBD1
size: -
DNA: TGTGCCTGGGGACAGGGCATGAACACTGAAGCTTTCTTT
CDR3: CAWGQGMNTEAFF

J: TRBJ2-7
length: 13
V: TRBV25-1
D: TRBD1
size: -
DNA: TGTGCCAGCAGTCGACAGGGGGCGCGCGAGCAGTACTTC
CDR3: CASSRQGAREQYF

J: TRBJ2-3
length: 15
V: TRBV9
D: TRBD2
size: -
DNA: TGTGCCAGCAGCGCGCAGATGACTAGCGGAGATACGCAGTATTTT
CDR3: CASSAQMTSGDTQYF

J: TRBJ2-5
length: 13
V: TRBV5-6
D: -
size: -
DNA: TGTGCCAGCAGCTTAGAGGGGGGGGAGACCCAGTACTTC
CDR3: CASSLEGGETQYF

J: TRBJ2-6
length: 13
V: TRBV6-5
D: -
size: -
DNA: TGTGCCAGCAGAAGGGGCGGGGCCAACGTCCTGACTTTC
CDR3: CASRRGGANVLTF

J: TRBJ2-7
length: 13
V: TRBV19
D: TRBD1
size: few
DNA: TGTGCCAGTATGGTACAGGGGGCGCGTGAGCAGTACTTC
CDR3: CASMVQGAREQYF

J: TRBJ1-2
length: 17
V: TRBV4-3
D: -
size: -
DNA: TGCGCCAGCAGCCAAGATATGCGTTGGGGGCGCGGCTATGGCTACACCTTC
CDR3: CASSQDMRWGRGYGYTF

J: TRBJ2-1
length: 16
V: TRBV9
D: TRBD2
size: -
DNA: TGTGCCAGCAGCGTAGCGTTAACTAGCGGGGACAATGAGCAGTTCTTC
CDR3: CASSVALTSGDNEQFF

J: TRBJ2-2
length: 16
V: TRBV5-1
D: -
size: -
DNA: TGCGCCAGCAGCAATCAGGGAGGTCATGGCACCGGGGAGCTGTTTTTT
CDR3: CASSNQGGHGTGELFF

J: TRBJ2-1
length: 16
V: TRBV9
D: TRBD1
size: once
DNA: TGTGCCAGCAGCGCCAGACAGGGGTTAGGAGACAATGAGCAGTTCTTC
CDR3: CASSARQGLGDNEQFF